This TCR beta chain emerged from a study of shared clonotypes between healthy human individuals. The germline gives CDR1 SGHAT, CDR2 FQNNGV. Germline trimming cut 0 bases from V and 0 bases from J; bases unmatched to any gene: 5. The CDR3 runs 16 residues. Data came from immunoSEQ multiplex PCR; TCRdb stores just in-frame clones and leaves some out. Of some 630,000 clones in the sample, 72% were seen once. The V call is TRBV11-2, the J call TRBJ2-7, with 7 bases aligning to TRBD2. The specimen sequenced was memory CD4+ T cells sorted from blood. The subset here: CD45RA-negative fraction. The sequence came from a woman in her 30s in good health. CDR3 region: CASSLDASGSSYEQYF. The DNA for the CDR3 is TGTGCCAGCAGCTTAGACGCTAGCGGTAGCTCCTACGAGCAGTACTTC. Supplemented by reference TRBV11-2 and TRBJ2-7, the full variable domain reads EAGVAQSPRYKIIEKRQSVAFWCNPISGHATLYWYQQILGQGPKLLIQFQNNGVVDDSQLPKDRFSAERLKGVDSTLKIQPAKLEDSAVYLCASSLDASGSSYEQYFGPGTRLTVT.